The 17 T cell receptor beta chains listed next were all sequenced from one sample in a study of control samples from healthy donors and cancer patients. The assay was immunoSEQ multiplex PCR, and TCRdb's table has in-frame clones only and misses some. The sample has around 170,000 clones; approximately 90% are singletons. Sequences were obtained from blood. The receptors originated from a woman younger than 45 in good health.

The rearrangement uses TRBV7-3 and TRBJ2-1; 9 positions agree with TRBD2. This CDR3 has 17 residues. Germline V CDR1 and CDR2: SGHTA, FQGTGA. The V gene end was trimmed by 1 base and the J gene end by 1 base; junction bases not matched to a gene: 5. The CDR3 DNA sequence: TGTGCCAGCAGCTTAAACCCTAGCGGGGCATCCTACAATGAGCAGTTCTTC. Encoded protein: CASSLNPSGASYNEQFF.

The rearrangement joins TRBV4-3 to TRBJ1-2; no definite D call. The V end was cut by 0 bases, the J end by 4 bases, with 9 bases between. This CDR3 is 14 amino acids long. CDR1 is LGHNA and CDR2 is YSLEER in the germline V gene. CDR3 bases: TGCGCCAGCAGCCAAGATCGTGTTAGCTATGGCTACACCTTC. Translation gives CASSQDRVSYGYTF.

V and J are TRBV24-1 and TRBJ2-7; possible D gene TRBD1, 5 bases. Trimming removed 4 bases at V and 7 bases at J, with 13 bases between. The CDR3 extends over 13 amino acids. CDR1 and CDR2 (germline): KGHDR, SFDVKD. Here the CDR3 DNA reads TGTGCCACCAGTGACCCCGACAGACCAGAGCAGTACTTC. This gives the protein CATSDPDRPEQYF.

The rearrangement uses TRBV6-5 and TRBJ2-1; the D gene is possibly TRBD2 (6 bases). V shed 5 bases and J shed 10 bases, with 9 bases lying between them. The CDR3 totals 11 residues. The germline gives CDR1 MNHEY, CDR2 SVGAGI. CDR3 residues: CASSPGGEQFF. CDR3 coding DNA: TGTGCCAGCAGTCCTGGGGGGGAGCAGTTCTTC.

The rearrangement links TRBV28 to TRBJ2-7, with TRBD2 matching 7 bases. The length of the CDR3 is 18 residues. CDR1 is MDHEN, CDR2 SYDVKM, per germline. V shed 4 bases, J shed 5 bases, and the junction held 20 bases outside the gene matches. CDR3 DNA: TGTGCCAGCAGTTCCGGCCGACTAGGCGGGAGCGGAGTCGACGAGCAGTACTTC. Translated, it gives CASSSGRLGGSGVDEQYF.

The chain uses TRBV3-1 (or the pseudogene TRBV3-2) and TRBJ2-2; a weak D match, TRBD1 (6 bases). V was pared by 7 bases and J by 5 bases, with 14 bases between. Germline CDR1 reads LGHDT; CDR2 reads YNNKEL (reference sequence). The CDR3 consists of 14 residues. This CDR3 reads CASNDLRGTGELFF. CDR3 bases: TGTGCCAGCAACGACCTGAGGGGGACCGGGGAGCTGTTTTTT.

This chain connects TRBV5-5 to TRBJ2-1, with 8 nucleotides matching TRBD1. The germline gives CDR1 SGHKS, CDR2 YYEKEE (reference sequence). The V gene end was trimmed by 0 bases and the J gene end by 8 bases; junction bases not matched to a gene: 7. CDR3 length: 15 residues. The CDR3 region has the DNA TGTGCCAGCAGCTTGGTGGTGACAGGGGTCGATGAGCAGTTCTTC. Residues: CASSLVVTGVDEQFF.

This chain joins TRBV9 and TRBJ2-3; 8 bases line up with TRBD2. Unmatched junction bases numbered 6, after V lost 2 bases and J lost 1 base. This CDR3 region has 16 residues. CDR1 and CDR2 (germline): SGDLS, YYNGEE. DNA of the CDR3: TGTGCCAGCAGCGTTCTTAGCGGGGTTGGCACAGATACGCAGTATTTT. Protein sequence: CASSVLSGVGTDTQYF.

CDR3 in DNA: TGTGCCAGCAGTTTTTCAGACACTGAAGCTTTCTTT. Translation: CASSFSDTEAFF. The chain carries TRBV28 and TRBJ1-1; D is unresolved. V lost 3 bases and J 3 bases, leaving 5 bases between the germline ends. Germline V gene lookup returns CDR1 MDHEN and CDR2 SYDVKM. The CDR3 length is 12 residues.

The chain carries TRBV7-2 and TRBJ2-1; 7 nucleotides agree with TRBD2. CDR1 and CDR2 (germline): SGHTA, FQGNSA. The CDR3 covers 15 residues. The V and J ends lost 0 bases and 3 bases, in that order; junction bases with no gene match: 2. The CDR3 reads CASSLAGGLYNEQFF. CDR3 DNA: TGTGCCAGCAGCTTAGCGGGAGGGCTCTACAATGAGCAGTTCTTC. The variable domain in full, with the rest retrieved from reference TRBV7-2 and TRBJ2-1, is GAGVSQSPSNKVTEKGKDVELRCDPISGHTALYWYRQSLGQGLEFLIYFQGNSAPDKSGLPSDRFSAERTGGSVSTLTIQRTQQEDSAVYLCASSLAGGLYNEQFFGPGTRLTVL.

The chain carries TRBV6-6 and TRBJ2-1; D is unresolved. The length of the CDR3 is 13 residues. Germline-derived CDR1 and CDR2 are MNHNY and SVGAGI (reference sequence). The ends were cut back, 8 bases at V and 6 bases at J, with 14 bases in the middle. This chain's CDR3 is CASARAMRNEQFF. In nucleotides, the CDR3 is TGTGCCAGCGCTAGGGCCATGCGCAATGAGCAGTTCTTC.

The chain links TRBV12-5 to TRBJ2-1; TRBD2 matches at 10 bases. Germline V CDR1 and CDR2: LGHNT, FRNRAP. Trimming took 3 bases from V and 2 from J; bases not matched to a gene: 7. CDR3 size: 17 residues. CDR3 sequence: CASGFTSGTYTYNEQFF. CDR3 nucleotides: TGTGCTAGTGGTTTCACTAGCGGGACCTACACCTACAATGAGCAGTTCTTC.

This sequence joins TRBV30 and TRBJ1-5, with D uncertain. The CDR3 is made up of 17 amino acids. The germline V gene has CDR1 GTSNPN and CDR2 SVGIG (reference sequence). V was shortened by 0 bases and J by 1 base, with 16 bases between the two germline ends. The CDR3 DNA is TGTGCCTGGAGTGTACCGCTAGGCAGCCCCAGCAATCAGCCCCAGCATTTT. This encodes CAWSVPLGSPSNQPQHF.

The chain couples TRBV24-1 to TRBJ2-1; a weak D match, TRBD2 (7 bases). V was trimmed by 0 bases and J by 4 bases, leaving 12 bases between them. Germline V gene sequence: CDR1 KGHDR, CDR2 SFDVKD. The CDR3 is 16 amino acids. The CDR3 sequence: CATSDLHSGTYNEQFF. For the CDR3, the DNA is TGTGCCACCAGTGATTTGCACAGCGGGACATACAATGAGCAGTTCTTC.

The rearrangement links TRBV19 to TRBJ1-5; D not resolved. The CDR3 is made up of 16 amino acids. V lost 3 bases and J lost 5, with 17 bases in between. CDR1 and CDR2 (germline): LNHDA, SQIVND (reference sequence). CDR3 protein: CASSIFSRGTDQPQHF. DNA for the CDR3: TGTGCCAGTAGTATTTTCAGCCGGGGAACCGATCAGCCCCAGCATTTT. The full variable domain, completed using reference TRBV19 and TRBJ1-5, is DGGITQSPKYLFRKEGQNVTLSCEQNLNHDAMYWYRQDPGQGLRLIYYSQIVNDFQKGDIAEGYSVSREKKESFPLTVTSAQKNPTAFYLCASSIFSRGTDQPQHFGDGTRLSIL.

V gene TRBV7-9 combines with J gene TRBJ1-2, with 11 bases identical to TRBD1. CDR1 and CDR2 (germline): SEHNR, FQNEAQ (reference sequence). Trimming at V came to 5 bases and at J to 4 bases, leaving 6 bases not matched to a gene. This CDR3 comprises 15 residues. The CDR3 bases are TGTGCCAGCAGCCTCGGACAGGGGGCGATCTATGGCTACACCTTC. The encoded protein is CASSLGQGAIYGYTF.

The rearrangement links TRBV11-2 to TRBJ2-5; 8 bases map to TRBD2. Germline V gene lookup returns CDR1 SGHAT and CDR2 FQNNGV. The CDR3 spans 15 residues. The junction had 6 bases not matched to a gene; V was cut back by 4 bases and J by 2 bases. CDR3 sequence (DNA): TGTGCCAGCAGCTCGAGCGGGAGCACACAAGAGACCCAGTACTTC. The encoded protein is CASSSSGSTQETQYF.